This T cell receptor (beta chain) emerged from a study of cytomegalovirus exposure and HLA in healthy donors. The wider study: Prior work identified under 130 million unique TCR beta sequences in approximately 180 million T cells.

Note on this clone: Antigen specificity is unknown.

Study conclusions and caveats: By a later analysis, the bulk of CMV-associated TCR beta chains appeared HLA-restricted. Later analysis associated a missense DCLRE1C variant with TCR beta V- and J-gene trimming. Previous analysis showed most TCR beta V segments were productive about 90% or about 30% of the time.

This CDR3 has 13 residues. CDR1 and CDR2 (germline): MNHEY, SVGAGI. V lost 5 bases to trimming and J lost 3 bases, with 8 bases between them. PCR involved 60 Vbeta and 13 Jbeta primers. The protocol was immunoSEQ multiplex PCR, while the TCRdb copy is restricted to in-frame clones and leaves out a portion. The listing records about 160,000 clones. This clonotype was sampled from a man aged 25-40 years in good health and CMV-seronegative. This rearrangement joins TRBV6-5 to TRBJ2-1, with D possibly matching TRBD2 (5 bases). What was sequenced was PBMCs. The CDR3 here is CASSDDYYNEQFF. The CDR3 DNA is TGTGCCAGCAGTGACGACTACTACAATGAGCAGTTCTTC.